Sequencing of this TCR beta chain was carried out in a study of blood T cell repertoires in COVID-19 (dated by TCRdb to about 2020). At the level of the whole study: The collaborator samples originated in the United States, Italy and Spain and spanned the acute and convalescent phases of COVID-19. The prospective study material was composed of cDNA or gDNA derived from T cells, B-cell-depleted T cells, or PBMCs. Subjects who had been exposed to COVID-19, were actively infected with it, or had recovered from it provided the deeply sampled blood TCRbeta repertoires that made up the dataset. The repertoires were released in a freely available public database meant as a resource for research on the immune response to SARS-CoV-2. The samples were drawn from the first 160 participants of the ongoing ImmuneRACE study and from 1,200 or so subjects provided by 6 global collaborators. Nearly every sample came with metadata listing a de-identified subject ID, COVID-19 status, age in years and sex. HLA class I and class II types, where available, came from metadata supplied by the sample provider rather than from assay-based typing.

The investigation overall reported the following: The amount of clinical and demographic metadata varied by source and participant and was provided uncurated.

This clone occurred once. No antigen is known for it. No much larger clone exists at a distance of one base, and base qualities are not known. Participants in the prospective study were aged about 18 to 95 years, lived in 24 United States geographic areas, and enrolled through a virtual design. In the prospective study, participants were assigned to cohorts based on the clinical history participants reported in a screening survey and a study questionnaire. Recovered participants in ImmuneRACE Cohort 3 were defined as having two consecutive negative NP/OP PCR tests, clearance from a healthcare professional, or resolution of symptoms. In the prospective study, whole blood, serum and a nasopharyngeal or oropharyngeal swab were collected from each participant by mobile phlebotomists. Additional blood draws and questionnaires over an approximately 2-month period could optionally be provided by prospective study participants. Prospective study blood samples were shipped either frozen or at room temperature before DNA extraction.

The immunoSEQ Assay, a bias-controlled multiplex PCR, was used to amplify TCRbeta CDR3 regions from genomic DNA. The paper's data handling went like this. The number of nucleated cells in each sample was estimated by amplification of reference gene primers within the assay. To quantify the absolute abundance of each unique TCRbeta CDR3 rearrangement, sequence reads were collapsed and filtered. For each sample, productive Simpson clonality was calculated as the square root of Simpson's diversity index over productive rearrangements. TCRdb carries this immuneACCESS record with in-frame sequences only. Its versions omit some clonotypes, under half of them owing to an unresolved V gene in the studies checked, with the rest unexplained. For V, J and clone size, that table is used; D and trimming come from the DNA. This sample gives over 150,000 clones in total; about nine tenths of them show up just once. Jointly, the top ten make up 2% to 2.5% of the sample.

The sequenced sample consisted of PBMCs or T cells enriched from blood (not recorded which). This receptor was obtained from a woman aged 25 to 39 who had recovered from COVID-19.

The CDR3 protein sequence reads: CASKHPGADTQYF. The DNA sequence is TGTGCCAGCAAACATCCGGGTGCGGATACGCAGTATTTT. The V gene is TRBV11-3 and the J gene is TRBJ2-3; too little of a D gene remains to name it. The germline V gene gives CDR1 as SGHNT and CDR2 as YENEEA. V and J are truncated by 7 bases and 6 bases respectively, leaving an intervening sequence of 14 bases. The CDR3, cysteine through phenylalanine, is 13 amino acids long. The read is trimmed to its CDR3 DNA, 39 bases read in frame from base 1.